The T cell receptor beta chain described here comes from a study of graft-versus-host responses after intestinal transplantation. Trimming cost V 4 bases and J 10 bases, with 14 bases left between them. The CDR3 is made up of 13 amino acids. CDR1 and CDR2 from the germline V gene are SNHLY and FYNNEI. Comments on this clone: The antigen remains undetermined.

Sequencing was performed with immunoSEQ multiplex PCR; in TCRdb, only in-frame clones are kept and a portion is missing. The table has roughly 110,000 clones, roughly 92% seen once. Sequencing was performed on unstimulated CD4+ T cells sorted from spleen or lymph node cells, taken before transplant. The receptor was derived from a human donor who was the organ donor for an intestinal transplant. The chain links TRBV2 to TRBJ2-1, with no clear D. CDR3 DNA sequence: TGTGCCAGCAGTGGAGGAGACCCACACGAGCAGTTCTTC. Its translation is CASSGGDPHEQFF.